This record concerns one T cell receptor (beta chain) sequence. In the original processing: Scientists estimated how many nucleated cells there were by amplifying reference gene primers. Method: immunoSEQ multiplex PCR; TCRdb's copy keeps in-frame clones and lacks some. The V and J calls and clone size come from that table; D and trimming were worked out from the DNA. The table shows under 450,000 clones, with 88% occurring only once. Followed longitudinally, the Seattle patients had been enrolled during active infection. This entry is derived from a study of blood T cell repertoires in COVID-19. The wider study: Acute-phase and convalescent COVID-19 samples originated in the United States, Italy and Spain. In each case, the material was cDNA or gDNA derived from T cells, B-cell-depleted T cells, or PBMCs.

The CDR3 extends over 13 amino acids. The germline V and J ends were trimmed by 6 bases and 0 bases, with 8 bases remaining between them. Germline assignment: CDR1 MNHNY and CDR2 SVGAGI (reference sequence). This TCR came from a woman in her forties or fifties with COVID-19, enrolled during active disease. Sequenced material: peripheral blood. V gene TRBV6-6 combines with J gene TRBJ1-1; D call uncertain. As DNA, the CDR3 is TGTGCCAGCAGATCGGGAATGAACACTGAAGCTTTCTTT. This encodes CASRSGMNTEAFF.